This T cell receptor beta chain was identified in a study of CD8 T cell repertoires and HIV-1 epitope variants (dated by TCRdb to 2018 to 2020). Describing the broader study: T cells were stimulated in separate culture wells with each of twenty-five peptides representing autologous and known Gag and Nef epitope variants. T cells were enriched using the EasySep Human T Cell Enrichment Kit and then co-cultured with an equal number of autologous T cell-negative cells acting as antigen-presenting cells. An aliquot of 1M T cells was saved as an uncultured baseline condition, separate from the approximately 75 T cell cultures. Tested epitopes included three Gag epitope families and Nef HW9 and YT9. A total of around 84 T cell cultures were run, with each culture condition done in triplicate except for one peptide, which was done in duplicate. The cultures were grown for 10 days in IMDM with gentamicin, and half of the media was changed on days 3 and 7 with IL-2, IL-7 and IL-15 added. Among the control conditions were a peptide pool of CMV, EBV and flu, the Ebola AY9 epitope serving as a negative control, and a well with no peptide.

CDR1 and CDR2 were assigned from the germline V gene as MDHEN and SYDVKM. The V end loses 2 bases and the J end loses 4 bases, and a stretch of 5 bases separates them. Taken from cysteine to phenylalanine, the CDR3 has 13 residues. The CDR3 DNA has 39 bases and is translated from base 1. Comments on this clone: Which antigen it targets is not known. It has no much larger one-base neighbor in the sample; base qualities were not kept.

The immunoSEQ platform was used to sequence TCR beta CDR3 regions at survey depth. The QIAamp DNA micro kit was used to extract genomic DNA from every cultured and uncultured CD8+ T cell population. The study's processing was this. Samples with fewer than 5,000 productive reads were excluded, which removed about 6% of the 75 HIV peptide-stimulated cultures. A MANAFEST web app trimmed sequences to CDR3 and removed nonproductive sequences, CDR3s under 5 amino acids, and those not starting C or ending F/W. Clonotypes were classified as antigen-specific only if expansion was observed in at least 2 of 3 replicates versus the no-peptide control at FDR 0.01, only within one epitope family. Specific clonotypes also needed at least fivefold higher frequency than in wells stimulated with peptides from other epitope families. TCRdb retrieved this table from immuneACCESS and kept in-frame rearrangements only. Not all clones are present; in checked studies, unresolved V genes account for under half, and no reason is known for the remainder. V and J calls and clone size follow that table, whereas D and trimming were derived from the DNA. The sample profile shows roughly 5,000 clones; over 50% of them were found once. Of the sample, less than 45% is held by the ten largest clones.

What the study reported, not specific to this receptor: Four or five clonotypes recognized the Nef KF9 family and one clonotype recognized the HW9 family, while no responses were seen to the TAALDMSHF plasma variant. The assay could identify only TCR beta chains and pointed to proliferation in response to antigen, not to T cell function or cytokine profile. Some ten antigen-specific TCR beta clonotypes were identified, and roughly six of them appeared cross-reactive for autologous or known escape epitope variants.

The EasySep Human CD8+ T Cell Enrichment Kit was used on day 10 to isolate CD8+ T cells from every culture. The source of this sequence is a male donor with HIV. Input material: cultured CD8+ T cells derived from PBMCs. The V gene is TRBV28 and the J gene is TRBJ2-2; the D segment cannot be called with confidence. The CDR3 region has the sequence CASSLTRTGELFF. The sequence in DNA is TGTGCCAGCAGTTTAACCCGCACCGGGGAGCTGTTTTTT.